There are a few counts of the clone carrying this T cell receptor (beta chain). Its antigen is currently unknown. Via MiXCR, TCRdb re-called the 5' RACE reads, giving one row per CDR3 protein. The sample records some 800,000 distinct CDR3 sequences, about 10% being singletons. CDR3 length: 13 amino acids. The V gene lost 5 bases and the J gene lost 6 bases, with 13 bases spanning the gap. CDR1 and CDR2 (germline): SGHTA, FQGNSA. The data were taken from a study of CD8 T cells in ankylosing spondylitis. Study-level points and caveats: Ankylosing spondylitis blood appeared to be characterized by a TCR beta motif of several highly homologous variants. In peripheral blood, disease-linked CD8+ clones occurred at relatively low frequencies. The clones that were linked to disease were reported to be significantly enriched in matched synovial fluid samples from ankylosing spondylitis patients.

This receptor was identified in a male donor with ankylosing spondylitis. J is TRBJ1-2 and V is TRBV7-2; TRBD1 is a possible D gene (5 bases). The sample comprised blood, either unsorted or a sorted T cell fraction (not recorded which). The CDR3 nucleotides read TGTGCCAGCAGCCAGGGAGGGGCCCATGGCTACACCTTC. This codes for CASSQGGAHGYTF.